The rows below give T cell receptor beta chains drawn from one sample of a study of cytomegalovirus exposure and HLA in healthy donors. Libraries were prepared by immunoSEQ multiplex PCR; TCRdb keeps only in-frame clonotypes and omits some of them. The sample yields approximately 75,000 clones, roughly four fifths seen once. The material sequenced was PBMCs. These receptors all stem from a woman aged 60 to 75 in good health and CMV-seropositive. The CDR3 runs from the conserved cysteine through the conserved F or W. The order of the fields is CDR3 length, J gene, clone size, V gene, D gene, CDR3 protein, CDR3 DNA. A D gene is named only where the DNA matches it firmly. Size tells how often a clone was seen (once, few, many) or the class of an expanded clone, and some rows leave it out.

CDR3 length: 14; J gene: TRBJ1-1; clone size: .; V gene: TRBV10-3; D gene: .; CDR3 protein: CAISESEQGTEAFF; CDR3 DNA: TGTGCCATCAGTGAGTCGGAACAGGGCACTGAAGCTTTCTTT
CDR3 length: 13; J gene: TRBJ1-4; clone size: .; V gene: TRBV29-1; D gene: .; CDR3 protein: CSVLDGGGEKLFF; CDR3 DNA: TGCAGCGTTCTAGACGGCGGGGGAGAAAAACTGTTTTTT
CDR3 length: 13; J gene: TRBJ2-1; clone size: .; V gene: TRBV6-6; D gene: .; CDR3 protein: CASSGQAYNEQFF; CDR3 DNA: TGTGCCAGCAGTGGTCAAGCGTACAATGAGCAGTTCTTC
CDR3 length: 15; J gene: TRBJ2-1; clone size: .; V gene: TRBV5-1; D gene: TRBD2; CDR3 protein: CASSFAGGPGNEQFF; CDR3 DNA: TGCGCCAGCAGCTTCGCGGGAGGGCCGGGCAATGAGCAGTTCTTC
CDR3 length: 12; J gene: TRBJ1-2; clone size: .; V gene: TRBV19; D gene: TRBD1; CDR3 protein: CASGQDFGGYTF; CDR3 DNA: TGTGCCAGTGGACAGGATTTCGGAGGCTACACCTTC
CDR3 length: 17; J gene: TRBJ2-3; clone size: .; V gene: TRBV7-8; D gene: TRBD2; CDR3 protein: CASSLLLAGVRTDTQYF; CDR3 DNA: TGTGCCAGCAGCTTATTACTAGCGGGGGTTCGGACAGATACGCAGTATTTT
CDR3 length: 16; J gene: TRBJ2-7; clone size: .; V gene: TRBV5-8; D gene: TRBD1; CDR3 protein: CASSLDFGTGFYEQYF; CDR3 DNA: TGTGCCAGCAGCTTGGATTTCGGGACAGGGTTCTACGAGCAGTACTTC
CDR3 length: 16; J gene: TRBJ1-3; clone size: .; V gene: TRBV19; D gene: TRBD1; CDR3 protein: CASSIRTGVGGNTIYF; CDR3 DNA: TGTGCCAGTAGTATACGGACAGGGGTAGGCGGAAACACCATATATTTT
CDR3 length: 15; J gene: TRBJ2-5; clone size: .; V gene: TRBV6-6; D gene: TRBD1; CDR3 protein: CASSYSRGHQETQYF; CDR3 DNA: TGTGCCAGCAGTTACTCAAGGGGGCATCAAGAGACCCAGTACTTC
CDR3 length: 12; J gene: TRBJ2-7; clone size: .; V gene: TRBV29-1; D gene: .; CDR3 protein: CSVDSDSYEQYF; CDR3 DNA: TGCAGCGTTGACAGTGACTCCTACGAGCAGTACTTC
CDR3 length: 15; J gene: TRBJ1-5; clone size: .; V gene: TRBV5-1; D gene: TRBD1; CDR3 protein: CASSLGDRDNQPQHF; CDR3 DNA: TGCGCCAGCAGCTTGGGGGACAGGGATAATCAGCCCCAGCATTTT
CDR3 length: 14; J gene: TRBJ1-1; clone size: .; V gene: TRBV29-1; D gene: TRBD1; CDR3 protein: CSVEERQGITEAFF; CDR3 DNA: TGCAGCGTTGAAGAGCGACAGGGGATCACTGAAGCTTTCTTT
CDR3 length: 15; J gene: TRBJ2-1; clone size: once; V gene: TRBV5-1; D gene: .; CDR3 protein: CASSLVAGSYNEQFF; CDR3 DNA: TGCGCCAGCAGCTTGGTTGCGGGATCTTACAATGAGCAGTTCTTC
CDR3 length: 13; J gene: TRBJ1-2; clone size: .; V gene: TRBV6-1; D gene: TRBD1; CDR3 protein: CAGQGANDYGYTF; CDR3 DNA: TGTGCCGGGCAGGGGGCCAACGACTATGGCTACACCTTC
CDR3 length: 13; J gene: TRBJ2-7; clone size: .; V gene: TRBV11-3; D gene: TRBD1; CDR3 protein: CASSEGQGSEQYF; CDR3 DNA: TGTGCCAGCAGCGAGGGACAGGGGAGCGAGCAGTACTTC
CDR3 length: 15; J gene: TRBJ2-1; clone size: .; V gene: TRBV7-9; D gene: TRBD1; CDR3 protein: CASRLTGGRYNEQFF; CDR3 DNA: TGTGCCAGCAGACTAACAGGGGGTCGATACAATGAGCAGTTCTTC
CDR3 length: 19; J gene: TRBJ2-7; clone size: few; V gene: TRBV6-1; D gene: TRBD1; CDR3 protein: CASSEFAKRAGQGAYEQYF; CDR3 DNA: TGTGCCAGCAGTGAGTTCGCTAAGAGGGCGGGACAGGGGGCTTACGAGCAGTACTTC
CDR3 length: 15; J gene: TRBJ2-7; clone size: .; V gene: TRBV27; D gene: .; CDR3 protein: CASSTPGSPRGEQYF; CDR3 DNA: TGTGCCAGCAGTACCCCAGGTTCCCCTCGGGGCGAGCAGTACTTC
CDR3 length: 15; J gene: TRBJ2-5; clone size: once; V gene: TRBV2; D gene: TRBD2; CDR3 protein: CASSPGLAGSETQYF; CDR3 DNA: TGTGCCAGCAGCCCCGGACTAGCGGGATCAGAGACCCAGTACTTC
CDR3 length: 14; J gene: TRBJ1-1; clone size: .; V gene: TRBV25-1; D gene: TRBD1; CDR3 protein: CASSDRQGNTEAFF; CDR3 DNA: TGTGCCAGCAGTGATCGACAGGGGAACACTGAAGCTTTCTTT
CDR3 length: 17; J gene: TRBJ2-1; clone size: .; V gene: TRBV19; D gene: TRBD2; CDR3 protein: CASSTSGTRSSYNEQFF; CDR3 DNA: TGTGCCAGTAGTACCAGCGGGACTAGGAGCTCCTACAATGAGCAGTTCTTC
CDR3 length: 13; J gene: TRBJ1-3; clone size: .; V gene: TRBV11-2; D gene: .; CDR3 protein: CASSWRGGNTIYF; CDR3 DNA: TGTGCCAGCAGCTGGAGAGGTGGAAACACCATATATTTT
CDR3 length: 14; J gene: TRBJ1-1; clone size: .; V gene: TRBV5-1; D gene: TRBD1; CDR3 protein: CASSRGQANTEAFF; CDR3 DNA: TGCGCCAGCAGCAGGGGACAGGCGAACACTGAAGCTTTCTTT
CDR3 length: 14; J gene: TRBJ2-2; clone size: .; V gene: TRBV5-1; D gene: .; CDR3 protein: CASSGAASTGELFF; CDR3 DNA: TGCGCCAGCAGCGGTGCGGCAAGCACCGGGGAGCTGTTTTTT
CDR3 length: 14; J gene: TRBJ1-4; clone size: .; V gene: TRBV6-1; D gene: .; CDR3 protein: CASKSGGVEEKLFF; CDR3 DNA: TGTGCCAGCAAATCTGGGGGGGTGGAAGAAAAACTGTTTTTT
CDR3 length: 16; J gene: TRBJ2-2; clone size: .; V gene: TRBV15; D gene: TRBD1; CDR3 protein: CATSNWTGVDTGELFF; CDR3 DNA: TGTGCCACCAGCAATTGGACAGGGGTGGACACCGGGGAGCTGTTTTTT
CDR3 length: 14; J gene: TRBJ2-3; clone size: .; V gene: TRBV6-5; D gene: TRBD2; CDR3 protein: CASRTGTSPDTQYF; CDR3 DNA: TGTGCCAGCAGAACCGGGACTAGCCCAGATACGCAGTATTTT
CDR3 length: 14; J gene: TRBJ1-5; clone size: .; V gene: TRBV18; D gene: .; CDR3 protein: CASSLPREGQPQHF; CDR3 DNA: TGTGCCAGCTCACTCCCCAGGGAGGGCCAGCCCCAGCATTTT
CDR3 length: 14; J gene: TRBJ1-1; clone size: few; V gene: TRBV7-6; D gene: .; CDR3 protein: CASSPSGRSTEAFF; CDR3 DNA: TGTGCCAGCAGCCCCTCAGGGAGGAGCACTGAAGCTTTCTTT
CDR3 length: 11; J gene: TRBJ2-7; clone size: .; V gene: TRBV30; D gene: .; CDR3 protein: CAWSANYEQYF; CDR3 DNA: TGTGCCTGGAGTGCCAACTACGAGCAGTACTTC
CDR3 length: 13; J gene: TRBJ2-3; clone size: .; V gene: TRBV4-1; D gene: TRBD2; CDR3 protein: CASSQVLAGAQYF; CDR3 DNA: TGCGCCAGCAGCCAAGTACTAGCGGGGGCGCAGTATTTT
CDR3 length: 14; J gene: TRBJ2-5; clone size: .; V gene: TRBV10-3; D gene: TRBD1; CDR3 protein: CAVSNGTEKETQYF; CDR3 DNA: TGTGCCGTCAGTAACGGGACAGAGAAAGAGACCCAGTACTTC
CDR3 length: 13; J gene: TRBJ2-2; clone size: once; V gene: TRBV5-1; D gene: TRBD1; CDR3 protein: CASRTGGGGELFF; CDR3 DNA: TGCGCCAGCCGGACAGGAGGCGGCGGGGAGCTGTTTTTT
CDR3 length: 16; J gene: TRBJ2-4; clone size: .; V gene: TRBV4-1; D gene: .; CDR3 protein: CASSQENQRFRGIQYF; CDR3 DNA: TGCGCCAGCAGCCAAGAGAATCAACGGTTCCGGGGGATTCAGTACTTC
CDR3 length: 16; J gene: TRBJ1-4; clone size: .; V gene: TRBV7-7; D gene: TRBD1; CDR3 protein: CASSPGQGGLNEKLFF; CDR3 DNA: TGTGCTAGCAGCCCGGGACAGGGAGGCCTTAATGAAAAACTGTTTTTT
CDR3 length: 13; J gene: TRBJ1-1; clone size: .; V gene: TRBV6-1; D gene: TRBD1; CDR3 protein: CASSGPGQGQAFF; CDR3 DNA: TGTGCCAGCAGTGGACCCGGACAGGGACAAGCTTTCTTT
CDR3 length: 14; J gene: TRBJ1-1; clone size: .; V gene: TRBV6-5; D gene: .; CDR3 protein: CASSYSGGPYEAFF; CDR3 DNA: TGTGCCAGCAGTTACTCTGGGGGCCCCTATGAAGCTTTCTTT
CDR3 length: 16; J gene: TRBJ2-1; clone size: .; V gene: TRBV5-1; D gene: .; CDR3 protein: CASSLDFLSSYNEQFF; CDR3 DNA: TGCGCCAGCAGCCTAGACTTCCTTAGCTCCTACAATGAGCAGTTCTTC
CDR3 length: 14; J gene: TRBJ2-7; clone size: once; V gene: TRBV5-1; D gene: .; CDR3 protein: CASSWSTPSYEQYF; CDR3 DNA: TGCGCCAGCAGTTGGAGTACCCCCTCCTACGAGCAGTACTTC
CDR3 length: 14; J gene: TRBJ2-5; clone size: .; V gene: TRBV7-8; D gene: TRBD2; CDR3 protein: CASSLSGRGETQYF; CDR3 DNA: TGTGCCAGCAGCTTAAGCGGGAGAGGAGAGACCCAGTACTTC
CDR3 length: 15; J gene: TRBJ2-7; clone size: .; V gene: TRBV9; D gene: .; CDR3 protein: CASSPGADPNYEQYF; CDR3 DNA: TGTGCCAGCAGCCCAGGTGCCGACCCCAACTACGAGCAGTACTTC
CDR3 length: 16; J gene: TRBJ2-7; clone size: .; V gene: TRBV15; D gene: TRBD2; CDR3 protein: CATSRLYVAGGSEQYF; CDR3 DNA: TGTGCCACCAGCAGACTCTATGTAGCGGGGGGCAGCGAGCAGTACTTC
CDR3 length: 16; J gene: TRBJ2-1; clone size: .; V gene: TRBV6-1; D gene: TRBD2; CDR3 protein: CASSESTGGPYNEQFF; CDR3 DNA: TGTGCCAGCAGTGAAAGCACGGGAGGGCCCTACAATGAGCAGTTCTTC
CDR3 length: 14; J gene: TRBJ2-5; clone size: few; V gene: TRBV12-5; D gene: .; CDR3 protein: CASGLRPAVMEQYF; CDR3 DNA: TGTGCTAGTGGTTTGAGGCCAGCGGTTATGGAGCAGTACTTC
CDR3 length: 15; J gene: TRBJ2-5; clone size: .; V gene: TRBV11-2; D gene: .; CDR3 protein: CASSLEAGVAETQYF; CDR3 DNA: TGTGCCAGCAGCTTAGAAGCAGGGGTGGCAGAGACCCAGTACTTC
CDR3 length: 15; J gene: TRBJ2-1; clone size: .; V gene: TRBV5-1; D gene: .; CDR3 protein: CASSLESTTYNEQFF; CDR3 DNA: TGCGCCAGCAGCTTGGAATCGACTACTTACAATGAGCAGTTCTTC
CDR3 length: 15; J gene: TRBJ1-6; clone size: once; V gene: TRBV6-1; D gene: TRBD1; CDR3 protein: CASSDDRVSNSPLHF; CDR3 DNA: TGTGCCAGCAGTGACGACAGGGTGAGCAATTCACCCCTCCACTTT
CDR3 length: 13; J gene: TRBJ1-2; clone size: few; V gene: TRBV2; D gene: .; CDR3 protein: CASSYVGAHGYTF; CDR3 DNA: TGTGCCAGCAGTTACGTGGGGGCCCATGGCTACACCTTC
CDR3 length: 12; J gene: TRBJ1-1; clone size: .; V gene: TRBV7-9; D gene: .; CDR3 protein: CASSQRGTEAFF; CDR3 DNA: TGTGCCAGCAGCCAGAGGGGGACTGAAGCTTTCTTT